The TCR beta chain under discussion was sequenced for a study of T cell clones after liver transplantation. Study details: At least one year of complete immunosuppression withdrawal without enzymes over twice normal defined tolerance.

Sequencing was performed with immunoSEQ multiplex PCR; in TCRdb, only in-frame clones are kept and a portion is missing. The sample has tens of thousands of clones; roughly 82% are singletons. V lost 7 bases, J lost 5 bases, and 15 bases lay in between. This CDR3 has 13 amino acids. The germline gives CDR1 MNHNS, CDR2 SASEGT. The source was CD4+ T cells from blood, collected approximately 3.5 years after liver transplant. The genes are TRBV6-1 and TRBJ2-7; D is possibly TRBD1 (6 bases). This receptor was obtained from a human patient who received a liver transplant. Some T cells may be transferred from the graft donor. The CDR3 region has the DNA TGTGCCAGCATTCAGACAGGTAGGAACGAGCAGTACTTC. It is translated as CASIQTGRNEQYF.